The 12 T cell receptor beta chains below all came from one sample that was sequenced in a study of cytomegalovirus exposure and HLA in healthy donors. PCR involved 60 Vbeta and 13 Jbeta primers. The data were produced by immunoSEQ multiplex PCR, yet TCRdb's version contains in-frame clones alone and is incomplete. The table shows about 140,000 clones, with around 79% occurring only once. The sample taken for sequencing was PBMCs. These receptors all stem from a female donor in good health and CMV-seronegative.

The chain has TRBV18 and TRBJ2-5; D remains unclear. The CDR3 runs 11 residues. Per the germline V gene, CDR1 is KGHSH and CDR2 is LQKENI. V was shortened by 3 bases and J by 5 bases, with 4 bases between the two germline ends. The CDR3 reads CASSPLETQYF. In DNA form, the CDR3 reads TGTGCCAGCTCACCCCTGGAGACCCAGTACTTC.

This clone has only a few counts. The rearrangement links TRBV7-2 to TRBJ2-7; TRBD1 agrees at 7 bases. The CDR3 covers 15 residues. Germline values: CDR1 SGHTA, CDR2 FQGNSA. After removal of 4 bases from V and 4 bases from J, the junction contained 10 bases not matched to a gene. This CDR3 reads CASSSGTAWDYEQYF. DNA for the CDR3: TGTGCCAGCAGCTCCGGGACAGCCTGGGATTACGAGCAGTACTTC. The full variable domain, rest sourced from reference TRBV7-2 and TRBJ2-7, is GAGVSQSPSNKVTEKGKDVELRCDPISGHTALYWYRQSLGQGLEFLIYFQGNSAPDKSGLPSDRFSAERTGGSVSTLTIQRTQQEDSAVYLCASSSGTAWDYEQYFGPGTRLTVT.

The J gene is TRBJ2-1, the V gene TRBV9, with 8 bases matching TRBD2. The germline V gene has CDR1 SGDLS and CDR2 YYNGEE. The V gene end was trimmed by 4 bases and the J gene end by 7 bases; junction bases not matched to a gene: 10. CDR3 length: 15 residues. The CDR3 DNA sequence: TGTGCCAGCAGCCTCCAGCGGGGGCGGGGGAATGAGCAGTTCTTC. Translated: CASSLQRGRGNEQFF.

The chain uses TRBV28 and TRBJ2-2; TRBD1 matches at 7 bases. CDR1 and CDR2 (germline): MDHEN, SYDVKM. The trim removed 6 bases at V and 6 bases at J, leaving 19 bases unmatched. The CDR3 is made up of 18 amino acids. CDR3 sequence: CASRTPRGPQGWSGELFF. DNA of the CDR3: TGTGCCAGCAGAACCCCACGGGGCCCACAGGGGTGGTCCGGGGAGCTGTTTTTT.

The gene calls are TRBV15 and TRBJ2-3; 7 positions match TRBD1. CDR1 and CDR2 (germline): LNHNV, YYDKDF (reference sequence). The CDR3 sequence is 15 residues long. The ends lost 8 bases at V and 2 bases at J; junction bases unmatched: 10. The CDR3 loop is CATETGQAPTDTQYF. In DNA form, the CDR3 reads TGTGCCACCGAAACAGGACAGGCTCCCACAGATACGCAGTATTTT.

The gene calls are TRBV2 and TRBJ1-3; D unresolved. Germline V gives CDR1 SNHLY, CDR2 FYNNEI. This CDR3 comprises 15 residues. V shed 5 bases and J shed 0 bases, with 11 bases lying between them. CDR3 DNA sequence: TGTGCCAGCAGTCCTATAGGCGGCTCTGGAAACACCATATATTTT. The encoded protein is CASSPIGGSGNTIYF.

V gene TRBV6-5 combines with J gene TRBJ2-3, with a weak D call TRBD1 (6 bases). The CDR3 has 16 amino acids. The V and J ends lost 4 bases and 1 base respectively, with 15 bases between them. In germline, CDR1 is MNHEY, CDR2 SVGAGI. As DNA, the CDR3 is TGTGCCAGCAGTTGGGTGAGGGGGATAGGCACAGATACGCAGTATTTT. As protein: CASSWVRGIGTDTQYF.

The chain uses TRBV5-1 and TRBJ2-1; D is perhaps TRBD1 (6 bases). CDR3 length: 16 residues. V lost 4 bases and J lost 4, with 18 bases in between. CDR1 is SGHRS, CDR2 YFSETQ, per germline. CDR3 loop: CASSEERDIRYNEQFF. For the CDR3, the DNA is TGCGCCAGCAGCGAAGAAAGGGACATAAGATACAATGAGCAGTTCTTC.

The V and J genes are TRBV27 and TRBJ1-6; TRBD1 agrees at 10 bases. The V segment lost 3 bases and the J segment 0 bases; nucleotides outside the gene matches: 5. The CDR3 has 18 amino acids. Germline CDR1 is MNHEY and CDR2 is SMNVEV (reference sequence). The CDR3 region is CASSFGTGVSSYNSPLHF. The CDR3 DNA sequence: TGTGCCAGCAGTTTTGGGACAGGGGTTAGCTCCTATAATTCACCCCTCCACTTT.

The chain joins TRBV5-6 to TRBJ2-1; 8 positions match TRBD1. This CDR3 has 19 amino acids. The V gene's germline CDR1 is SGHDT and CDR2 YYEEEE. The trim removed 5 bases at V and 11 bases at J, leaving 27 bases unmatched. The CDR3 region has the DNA TGTGCCAGCAGACCCGGACAGGGAGACCGGGACTGGACTCTCTGGAAGCAGTTCTTC. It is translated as CASRPGQGDRDWTLWKQFF.

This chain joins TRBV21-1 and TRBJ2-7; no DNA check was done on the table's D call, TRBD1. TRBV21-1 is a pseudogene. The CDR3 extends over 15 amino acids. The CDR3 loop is CASSLRRTGGYEQYF. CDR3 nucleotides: TGTGCCAGCAGCCTTCGACGGACAGGGGGTTACGAGCAGTACTTC.

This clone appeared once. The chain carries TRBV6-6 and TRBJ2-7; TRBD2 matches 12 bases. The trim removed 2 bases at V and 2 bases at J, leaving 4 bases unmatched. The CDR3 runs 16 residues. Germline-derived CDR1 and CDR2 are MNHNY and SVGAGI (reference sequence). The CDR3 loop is CASSYPSGRATYEQYF. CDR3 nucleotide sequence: TGTGCCAGCAGTTACCCTAGCGGGAGGGCAACCTACGAGCAGTACTTC.